This T cell receptor (beta chain) was captured by sequencing in a study of response to subunit inactivated influenza vaccine. Via MiXCR, TCRdb re-called the RT-PCR reads, giving one row per CDR3 protein. There are over 750,000 distinct CDR3 sequences in the sample; 21% occur only once, and 10% lies in the top ten. General study findings and limits: T cells newly recruited by each seasonal influenza vaccination are few, the authors suggested.

As for this clonotype: Its cognate antigen is unknown.

The V gene's germline CDR1 is DFQATT and CDR2 SNEGSKA (reference sequence). The length of the CDR3 is 15 residues. After removal of 5 bases from V and 4 bases from J, the junction contained 6 bases not matched to a gene. The source was PBMCs from blood, collected 5 days after vaccination. This TCR came from a man aged 50-60 years who received an inactivated influenza vaccine. This chain joins TRBV20-1 and TRBJ2-1; 12 bases match TRBD2. In DNA, the CDR3 is TGCAGTGCTCTGAGGACTAGCGGGGCTTACAATGAGCAGTTCTTC. Amino acid sequence: CSALRTSGAYNEQFF.